These T cell receptor beta chains were read from a single sample in a study of cytomegalovirus exposure and HLA in healthy donors. Method: immunoSEQ multiplex PCR; TCRdb's copy keeps in-frame clones and lacks some. The data show under 200,000 clones, approximately 82% seen once. The sequencing sample was made of PBMCs. These receptors were obtained from a young woman in good health and CMV-seronegative. The CDR3 runs from the conserved cysteine through the conserved F or W.

j_call v_call cdr3_aa
TRBJ2-3 TRBV6-1 CASTRTGSTDTQYF
TRBJ1-2 TRBV6-6 CASSKQGAAGYTF
TRBJ1-4 TRBV15 CATSSPQDRINEKLFF
TRBJ1-1 TRBV25-1 CASSVMTGTEAFF
TRBJ1-2 TRBV5-1 CASSLQGVEGYTF
TRBJ2-5 TRBV6-5 CASTQGYTETQYF
TRBJ1-2 TRBV20-1 CSAFSGAF
TRBJ2-3 TRBV29-1 CSVYKGQTFTDTQYF
TRBJ1-5 TRBV7-2 CASAGYRGLDQPQHF
TRBJ1-2 TRBV5-8 CASSPRTGDYTF
TRBJ1-2 TRBV18 CASSPITGDYGYTF
TRBJ2-3 TRBV5-8 CASSFFWGSGSRTDTQYF
TRBJ2-3 TRBV4-1 CASSQDTRGTDTQYF
TRBJ2-7 TRBV19 CASGQGPATSYEQYF
TRBJ2-7 TRBV5-4 CASSFLFGDEQYF
TRBJ2-1 TRBV6-1 CASSEDGTSWGEQFF
TRBJ2-7 TRBV25-1 CASSEGGGYEQYF
TRBJ2-1 TRBV7-9 CASSFAIANEQFF
TRBJ2-7 TRBV29-1 CSAEGQGTEQYF
TRBJ2-7 TRBV7-9 CASSKHGVEAGSYEQYF
TRBJ1-2 TRBV4-3 CASSQDYAERGGYTF
TRBJ1-2 TRBV28 CALRGGSYGYTF
TRBJ1-5 TRBV7-8 CASNTLGGSNQPQHF
TRBJ2-1 TRBV7-9 CASSLTRSNEQFF